The entry below gives a single TCR beta chain sequence along with its context. What it recognizes is unknown. Assay: immunoSEQ multiplex PCR; the TCRdb copy retains only in-frame clones and omits some. Of 90,000 to 140,000 clones in the sample, roughly 90% were seen once. The sample belongs to a study of T cell responses to AZD1222 COVID-19 vaccine. The CDR3 has 15 residues. Per the germline V gene, CDR1 is MNHEY and CDR2 is SVGEGT. Trimming removed 4 bases at V and 4 bases at J, with 16 bases between. Regarding the study as a whole: Spike-specific TCR breadth and depth grew following two AZD1222 doses. After the peak T cell response, and only then, were repertoires sampled.

The V and J genes are TRBV6-2 or TRBV6-3 and TRBJ1-2; no firm D call. This clonotype originated in an adult in good health. The sequences come from peripheral blood, collected on day 0 of AZD1222 vaccination. CDR3 protein: CASSWEASKGYGYTF. The CDR3 bases are TGTGCCAGCAGTTGGGAGGCCTCCAAGGGCTATGGCTACACCTTC.